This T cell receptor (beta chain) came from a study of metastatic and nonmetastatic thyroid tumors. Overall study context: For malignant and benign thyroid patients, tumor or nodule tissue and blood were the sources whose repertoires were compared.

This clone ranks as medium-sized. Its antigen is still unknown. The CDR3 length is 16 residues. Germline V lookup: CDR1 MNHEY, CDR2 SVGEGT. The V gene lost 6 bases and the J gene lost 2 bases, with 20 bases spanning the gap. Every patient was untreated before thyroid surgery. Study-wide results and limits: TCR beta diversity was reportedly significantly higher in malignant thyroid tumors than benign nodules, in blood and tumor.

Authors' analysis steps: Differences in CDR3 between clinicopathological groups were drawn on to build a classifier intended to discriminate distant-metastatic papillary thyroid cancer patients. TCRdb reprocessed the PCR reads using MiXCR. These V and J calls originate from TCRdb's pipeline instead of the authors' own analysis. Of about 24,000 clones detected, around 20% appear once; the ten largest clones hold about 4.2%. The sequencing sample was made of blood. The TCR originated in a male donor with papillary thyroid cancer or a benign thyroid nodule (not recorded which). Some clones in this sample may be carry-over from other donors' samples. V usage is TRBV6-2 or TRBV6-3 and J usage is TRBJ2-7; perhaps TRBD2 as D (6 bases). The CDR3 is CASSHNRAGNTYEQYF. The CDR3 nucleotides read TGTGCCAGCAGCCACAACCGGGCGGGAAACACCTACGAGCAGTACTTC.